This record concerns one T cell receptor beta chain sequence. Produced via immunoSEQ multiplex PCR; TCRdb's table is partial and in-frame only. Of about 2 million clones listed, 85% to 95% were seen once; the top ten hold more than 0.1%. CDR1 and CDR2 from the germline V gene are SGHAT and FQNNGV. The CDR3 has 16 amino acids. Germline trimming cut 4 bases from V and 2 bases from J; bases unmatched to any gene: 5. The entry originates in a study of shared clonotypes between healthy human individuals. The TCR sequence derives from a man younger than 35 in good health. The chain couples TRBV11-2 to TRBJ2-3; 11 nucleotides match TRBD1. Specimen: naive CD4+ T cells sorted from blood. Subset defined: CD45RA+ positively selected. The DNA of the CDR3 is TGTGCCAGCAGCTCCCGGACAGGGGGCCCCACAGATACGCAGTATTTT. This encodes CASSSRTGGPTDTQYF.